One and the same sample provided the 20 T cell receptor beta chains below, sequenced in a study of blood T cell repertoires in COVID-19. Libraries were prepared by immunoSEQ multiplex PCR; TCRdb keeps only in-frame clonotypes and omits some of them. The sample holds some 200,000 clones; roughly 80% are singletons and the top ten take approximately 0.97%. The sample consisted of peripheral blood. The receptors originated from a man in his sixties with COVID-19, enrolled during active disease.

The chain is built from TRBV27 and TRBJ1-1; D ambiguous. Germline V CDR1 and CDR2: MNHEY, SMNVEV (reference sequence). With 5 bases removed from V and 1 base from J, the gap between germline ends came to 14 bases. This CDR3 is 15 amino acids long. DNA of the CDR3: TGTGCCAGCAGTCTCCACCTGACGGGGAACACTGAAGCTTTCTTT. As protein: CASSLHLTGNTEAFF.

The chain employs TRBV4-1 and TRBJ2-7, with D maybe TRBD1 (5 bases). Per the germline V gene, CDR1 is MGHRA and CDR2 is YSYEKL. CDR3 length: 15 residues. V dropped 6 bases and J dropped 1 base, with 16 bases sitting between them. CDR3: CASRDVGRASYEQYF. In nucleotides, the CDR3 is TGCGCCAGCAGGGACGTCGGCAGGGCATCCTACGAGCAGTACTTC.

The gene calls are TRBV24-1 and TRBJ2-2, with 7 bases lining up with TRBD1. Germline V CDR1 and CDR2: KGHDR, SFDVKD. CDR3 length equals 16 residues. The trim removed 1 base at V and 6 bases at J, leaving 7 bases unmatched. The CDR3 DNA reads as TGTGCCACCAGTGATTTTGAGACAGGGAGCGCCGGGGAGCTGTTTTTT. This codes for CATSDFETGSAGELFF.

The chain recombines TRBV7-2 with TRBJ2-5; TRBD1 matches 8 bases. This CDR3 spans 14 amino acids. The germline V gene has CDR1 SGHTA and CDR2 FQGNSA. The V segment lost 5 bases and the J segment 1 base; nucleotides outside the gene matches: 3. CDR3 sequence: CASSRDRGQETQYF. The CDR3 coding sequence is TGTGCCAGCAGCCGTGACAGGGGCCAAGAGACCCAGTACTTC.

The chain combines TRBV10-3 with TRBJ2-7, with a weak D call TRBD1 (6 bases). CDR3 length: 13 amino acids. The germline gives CDR1 ENHRY, CDR2 SYGVKD. V was trimmed by 6 bases and J by 6 bases, leaving 15 bases between them. This CDR3 reads CAIRNRDLGEQYF. CDR3 DNA: TGTGCCATCAGAAACAGGGATCTAGGCGAGCAGTACTTC.

This clone was detected only a few times. The chain is built from TRBV27 and TRBJ1-1, with D possibly TRBD1 on 6 matching bases. The V end was cut by 0 bases, the J end by 4 bases, with 18 bases between. The CDR3 contains 17 residues. Germline assignment: CDR1 MNHEY and CDR2 SMNVEV (reference sequence). The CDR3 loop is CASSLSISQGSGTEAFF. The CDR3 nucleotides are TGTGCCAGCAGTTTATCGATCAGCCAGGGGTCCGGCACTGAAGCTTTCTTT.

V usage is TRBV19 and J usage is TRBJ1-1, with D uncertain. The ends were cut back, 6 bases at V and 1 base at J, with 12 bases in the middle. The CDR3 length is 14 residues. Germline values: CDR1 LNHDA, CDR2 SQIVND (reference sequence). This chain's CDR3 is CASSRSGRNTEAFF. CDR3 in DNA: TGTGCCAGTAGCCGGAGTGGGAGGAACACTGAAGCTTTCTTT. The full variable domain, in which reference TRBV19 and TRBJ1-1 provide the parts outside the CDR3, is DGGITQSPKYLFRKEGQNVTLSCEQNLNHDAMYWYRQDPGQGLRLIYYSQIVNDFQKGDIAEGYSVSREKKESFPLTVTSAQKNPTAFYLCASSRSGRNTEAFFGQGTRLTVV.

This clone has only a few counts. The rearrangement uses TRBV7-8 and TRBJ1-2, with 7 bases matching TRBD1. The CDR3 is made up of 13 amino acids. CDR1 and CDR2 (germline): SGHVS, FQNEAQ. The ends lost 5 bases at V and 6 bases at J; junction bases unmatched: 6. The CDR3 bases are TGTGCCAGCAGCCAGGACAGGCTTGATGGCTACACCTTC. This translates into CASSQDRLDGYTF. The full variable domain, with the rest looked up from reference TRBV7-8 and TRBJ1-2, is GAGVSQSPRYKVAKRGQDVALRCDPISGHVSLFWYQQALGQGPEFLTYFQNEAQLDKSGLPSDRFFAERPEGSVSTLKIQRTQQEDSAVYLCASSQDRLDGYTFGSGTRLTVV.

This clone came up a few times. The V call is TRBV2, the J call TRBJ1-5; 9 positions match TRBD1. Trimming cost V 7 bases and J 2 bases; bases outside gene matches: 6. This CDR3 region has 15 residues. Per germline, CDR1 SNHLY and CDR2 FYNNEI. The chain's CDR3 is CASTQDRGGNQPQHF. The DNA of the CDR3 is TGTGCCAGCACCCAGGACAGGGGAGGCAATCAGCCCCAGCATTTT.

The rearrangement joins TRBV20-1 to TRBJ2-7; no clear D gene. Germline V gene data show CDR1 as DFQATT and CDR2 as SNEGSKA (reference sequence). CDR3 length: 10 residues. V lost 6 bases and J lost 7, with 10 bases in between. CDR3 residues: CSAAALEQYF. The CDR3 DNA reads TGCAGTGCGGCCGCCTTAGAGCAGTACTTC.

This chain uses TRBV6-1 with TRBJ2-2; possibly TRBD2 for D (6 bases). Germline loops: CDR1 MNHNS, CDR2 SASEGT. V was clipped by 4 bases and J by 0 bases, with 21 bases between them. This CDR3 is 19 amino acids long. CDR3 sequence reads: CASSATGGLGITNTGELFF. The CDR3 nucleotides are TGTGCCAGCAGTGCCACTGGGGGGTTAGGGATTACGAACACCGGGGAGCTGTTTTTT.

The chain recombines TRBV4-3 with TRBJ1-2; maybe TRBD1 (6 bases). Germline loops: CDR1 LGHNA, CDR2 YSLEER. Trimming removed 0 bases at V and 2 bases at J, with 10 bases between. This CDR3 is built from 15 residues. The CDR3 DNA reads as TGCGCCAGCAGCCAAGAGAGAGGGGGAAACTATGGCTACACCTTC. This gives the protein CASSQERGGNYGYTF.

This clone showed up just once. The chain is built from TRBV6-5 and TRBJ1-3; maybe TRBD1 (6 bases). This CDR3 contains 14 residues. Germline-derived CDR1 and CDR2 are MNHEY and SVGAGI. Trimming took off 6 bases at V and 0 bases at J, with 9 bases between the two ends. The DNA of the CDR3 is TGTGCCAGCAGCGACAGGACCTCTGGAAACACCATATATTTT. It yields the protein CASSDRTSGNTIYF.

The chain uses TRBV7-6 and TRBJ2-2, with TRBD2 matching over 9 bases. Germline V gene data show CDR1 as SGHVS and CDR2 as FNYEAQ. Trimming removed 2 bases from V and 2 bases from J; junction bases left unmatched: 6. CDR3 length: 17 amino acids. The CDR3: CASSLTGAGGNTGELFF. The DNA of the CDR3 is TGTGCCAGCAGCTTAACCGGAGCGGGAGGAAACACCGGGGAGCTGTTTTTT.

The genes are TRBV18 and TRBJ1-3, with D possibly being TRBD1 (5 bases). The CDR3 covers 14 residues. Germline V lookup: CDR1 KGHSH, CDR2 LQKENI. Trimming shortened V by 0 bases and J by 7 bases, and 10 bases separated the two germline ends. CDR3 nucleotides: TGTGCCAGCTCACCACCTGGAGGGGTGAACACCATATATTTT. It encodes CASSPPGGVNTIYF.

This clone has a handful of counts. The chain is built from TRBV4-1 and TRBJ2-2; possibly TRBD2 for D (6 bases). Trimming removed 0 bases from V and 4 bases from J, with 12 bases in between. The length of the CDR3 is 16 residues. Germline V gene sequence: CDR1 MGHRA, CDR2 YSYEKL. The CDR3 protein is CASSQEPGSGTGELFF. CDR3 nucleotides: TGCGCCAGCAGCCAAGAGCCCGGGAGTGGCACCGGGGAGCTGTTTTTT.

This sequence joins TRBV7-9 and TRBJ1-4, with no clear D. V gave up 3 bases and J gave up 8 bases, with 13 bases separating them. Germline V CDR1 and CDR2: SEHNR, FQNEAQ (reference sequence). The CDR3 extends over 14 amino acids. The DNA for the CDR3 is TGTGCCAGCAGCTTCTCTTCTCCCCCGGAAAAACTGTTTTTT. Encoded protein: CASSFSSPPEKLFF.

The sample holds one count of this clone. V is TRBV7-9 and J is TRBJ1-2, with D hard to call. Germline loops: CDR1 SEHNR, CDR2 FQNEAQ (reference sequence). Trimming left V 8 bases short and J 0 bases short, with 10 bases between. This CDR3 has 13 amino acids. In nucleotides, the CDR3 is TGTGCCAGCCTTCCTGGAGCTAACTATGGCTACACCTTC. As protein: CASLPGANYGYTF.

V gene TRBV9 combines with J gene TRBJ2-5, with D possibly TRBD1 on 6 matching bases. In germline, CDR1 is SGDLS, CDR2 YYNGEE. The CDR3 runs 14 residues. Deletions cut 0 bases from V and 3 bases from J, with 9 bases between. In DNA, the CDR3 is TGTGCCAGCAGCGTAGACAGGGTAGAAGAGACCCAGTACTTC. This sequence encodes CASSVDRVEETQYF.

The V call is TRBV3-1 (or the pseudogene TRBV3-2), the J call TRBJ1-6; D is ambiguous. Germline V lookup: CDR1 LGHDT, CDR2 YNNKEL (reference sequence). The CDR3 consists of 14 residues. Trimming took off 1 base at V and 11 bases at J, with 12 bases between the two ends. In nucleotides, the CDR3 is TGTGCCAGCAGCCAAGGTGAGGGTCTGACACCCCTCCACTTT. The encoded protein is CASSQGEGLTPLHF.